The 17 T cell receptor beta chains below all came from one sample that was sequenced in a study of blood T cells in healthy people across ages. A sample-barcoded 5' primer and a J-beta primer mix were used in a second PCR of about 6 to 11 cycles. TCRdb reprocessed the 5' RACE reads via MiXCR and lists one record per CDR3 protein. Of roughly 1.4 million distinct CDR3 sequences in the sample, roughly 64% were seen once. The sequencing sample was made of blood. These receptors all stem from a young man in good health.

The chain combines TRBV6-5 with TRBJ2-6; maybe TRBD1 (5 bases). Trimming removed 5 bases at V and 6 bases at J, with 17 bases between. This CDR3 has 16 residues. From germline, CDR1 is MNHEY and CDR2 SVGAGI. CDR3 bases: TGTGCCAGCAGTACACCCAGGGTGCCTGAGGCCAACGTCCTGACTTTC. Its protein is CASSTPRVPEANVLTF.

This clonotype has a handful of counts. The J gene is TRBJ2-7, the V gene TRBV5-1, with 10 nucleotides matching TRBD1. CDR1 and CDR2 (germline): SGHRS, YFSETQ. This CDR3 region has 16 residues. Unmatched junction bases numbered 6, after V lost 0 bases and J lost 3 bases. Here the CDR3 DNA reads TGCGCCAGCAGCTTGGACCCGGACAGGGGGGACTACGAGCAGTACTTC. It encodes CASSLDPDRGDYEQYF.

This rearrangement joins TRBV27 to TRBJ2-5; 7 bases are shared with TRBD2. Germline V gene sequence: CDR1 MNHEY, CDR2 SMNVEV (reference sequence). With 5 bases clipped from V and 3 bases from J, the junction kept 9 bases outside the gene matches. This CDR3 comprises 15 residues. The CDR3 nucleotides are TGTGCCAGCAGTGGCCTTGCGGGGACTAAAGAGACCCAGTACTTC. This sequence encodes CASSGLAGTKETQYF.

The rearrangement uses TRBV29-1 and TRBJ1-2, with a weak D call TRBD1 (5 bases). Germline V lookup: CDR1 SQVTM, CDR2 ANQGSEA. The CDR3 spans 15 residues. The V gene lost 5 bases and the J gene lost 0 bases, with 16 bases spanning the gap. In DNA, the CDR3 is TGCAGCGTTTTCTTAGGGACCGGAGCTAACTATGGCTACACCTTC. It is translated as CSVFLGTGANYGYTF.

The CDR3 region has the DNA TGTGCCATCAGTGATAAGGTGACAGATACGCAGTATTTT. As protein: CAISDKVTDTQYF. The chain employs TRBV10-3 and TRBJ2-3; D uncertain. This CDR3 spans 13 amino acids. Germline V gene sequence: CDR1 ENHRY, CDR2 SYGVKD. Trimming cost V 3 bases and J 3 bases, with 7 bases left between them.

J is TRBJ2-7 and V is TRBV27; weak D call: TRBD2 (5 bases). Germline assignment: CDR1 MNHEY and CDR2 SMNVEV (reference sequence). V lost 3 bases and J lost 4, with 16 bases in between. This CDR3 is 15 amino acids long. This chain's CDR3 is CASSFDGIKTYEQYF. CDR3 nucleotides: TGTGCCAGCAGTTTTGACGGGATTAAGACGTACGAGCAGTACTTC.

This clonotype has more than one count but fewer than ten. This chain joins TRBV15 and TRBJ2-2; no firm D call. This CDR3 is built from 14 residues. Germline V CDR1 and CDR2: LNHNV, YYDKDF (reference sequence). Trimming stripped 1 base from V and 5 bases from J, with 8 bases between. The DNA of the CDR3 is TGTGCCACCAGCAGAGCTGAAGTGACCGGGGAGCTGTTTTTT. This translates into CATSRAEVTGELFF.

The V call is TRBV13, the J call TRBJ1-1; a weak D match, TRBD1 (5 bases). V was trimmed by 0 bases and J by 2 bases, leaving 13 bases between them. CDR1 and CDR2 (germline): PRHDT, FYEKMQ (reference sequence). This CDR3 contains 16 residues. DNA for the CDR3: TGTGCCAGCAGCTTAGGACCGGGACGACCAAACACTGAAGCTTTCTTT. It encodes CASSLGPGRPNTEAFF. Together with reference TRBV13 and TRBJ1-1, the CDR3 gives the full variable domain: AAGVIQSPRHLIKEKRETATLKCYPIPRHDTVYWYQQGPGQDPQFLISFYEKMQSDKGSIPDRFSAQQFSDYHSELNMSSLELGDSALYFCASSLGPGRPNTEAFFGQGTRLTVV.

The V call is TRBV25-1, the J call TRBJ2-4; D is uncertain. The CDR3 covers 13 residues. Germline lookup yields CDR1 MGHDK and CDR2 SYGVNS. V lost 3 bases to trimming and J lost 2 bases, with 5 bases between them. The CDR3 DNA sequence: TGTGCCAGCAGTGATGGGTCCAAAAACATTCAGTACTTC. It is translated as CASSDGSKNIQYF.

V and J are TRBV5-1 and TRBJ2-3; TRBD2 matches at 8 bases. Germline-derived CDR1 and CDR2 are SGHRS and YFSETQ. Trimming removed 0 bases from V and 3 bases from J; junction bases left unmatched: 6. The CDR3 is 16 amino acids. CDR3 coding DNA: TGCGCCAGCAGCTTGGGATCCGGGGGGGCAACAGATACGCAGTATTTT. It specifies CASSLGSGGATDTQYF.

The chain is built from TRBV4-3 and TRBJ1-2; D uncertain. Germline values: CDR1 LGHNA, CDR2 YSLEER. The CDR3 is 14 amino acids. Trimming removed 3 bases from V and 8 bases from J, with 16 bases in between. The CDR3: CASSQGRSAYGYTF. CDR3 nucleotides: TGCGCCAGCAGCCAGGGCAGGTCTGCCTACGGCTACACCTTC.

The gene calls are TRBV4-3 and TRBJ2-3; 7 bases map to TRBD2. After removal of 3 bases from V and 4 bases from J, the junction contained 10 bases not matched to a gene. The germline gives CDR1 LGHNA, CDR2 YSLEER. This CDR3 region has 16 residues. As DNA, the CDR3 is TGCGCCAGCAGCCAGGACGGGGGGTTGAGCGCAGATACGCAGTATTTT. This codes for CASSQDGGLSADTQYF.

This clonotype was seen a handful of times. The chain recombines TRBV6-2 or TRBV6-3 with TRBJ2-6, with D tentatively TRBD1 or TRBD2 (5 bases each). The germline V gene encodes CDR1 MNHEY and CDR2 SVGEGT. The ends were cut back, 8 bases at V and 1 base at J, with 6 bases in the middle. The CDR3 contains 13 residues. The CDR3 nucleotides read TGTGCCAGCGAGGGGTCTGGGGCCAACGTCCTGACTTTC. Amino acid sequence: CASEGSGANVLTF.

The chain combines TRBV3-1 with TRBJ2-4, with no clear D. This CDR3 is built from 19 residues. Trimming pared 2 bases from V and 0 bases from J, leaving 20 bases between. CDR1 is LGHDT and CDR2 is YNNKEL in the germline V gene (reference sequence). Here the CDR3 reads CASSQKPPFSQLAKNIQYF. The DNA for the CDR3 is TGTGCCAGCAGCCAAAAGCCACCCTTTTCACAACTAGCCAAAAACATTCAGTACTTC.

This sequence joins TRBV5-1 and TRBJ2-2; tentative D call: TRBD2 (6 bases). From germline, CDR1 is SGHRS and CDR2 YFSETQ. V was cut by 5 bases and J by 4 bases, with 9 bases left in between. This CDR3 contains 13 residues. CDR3 nucleotide sequence: TGCGCCAGCAGTGGAGGGCCCACCGGGGAGCTGTTTTTT. Its translation is CASSGGPTGELFF.

The chain has TRBV24-1 and TRBJ2-1; D tentatively fits TRBD1 or TRBD2 (6 bases each). V dropped 4 bases and J dropped 6 bases, with 15 bases sitting between them. Germline CDR1 and CDR2: KGHDR and SFDVKD. The CDR3 runs 15 residues. The CDR3 loop is CATSESIGGLNEQFF. Written as DNA, the CDR3 is TGTGCCACCAGTGAGTCGATTGGGGGGCTCAATGAGCAGTTCTTC.

This CDR3 reads CASHRPMGPNTEAFF. DNA of the CDR3: TGTGCCAGCCACCGACCGATGGGGCCGAACACTGAAGCTTTCTTT. This chain uses TRBV7-9 with TRBJ1-1, with a weak D call TRBD1 (5 bases). Trimming removed 8 bases from V and 1 base from J, with 17 bases in between. Germline V gives CDR1 SEHNR, CDR2 FQNEAQ (reference sequence). The CDR3 totals 15 residues.